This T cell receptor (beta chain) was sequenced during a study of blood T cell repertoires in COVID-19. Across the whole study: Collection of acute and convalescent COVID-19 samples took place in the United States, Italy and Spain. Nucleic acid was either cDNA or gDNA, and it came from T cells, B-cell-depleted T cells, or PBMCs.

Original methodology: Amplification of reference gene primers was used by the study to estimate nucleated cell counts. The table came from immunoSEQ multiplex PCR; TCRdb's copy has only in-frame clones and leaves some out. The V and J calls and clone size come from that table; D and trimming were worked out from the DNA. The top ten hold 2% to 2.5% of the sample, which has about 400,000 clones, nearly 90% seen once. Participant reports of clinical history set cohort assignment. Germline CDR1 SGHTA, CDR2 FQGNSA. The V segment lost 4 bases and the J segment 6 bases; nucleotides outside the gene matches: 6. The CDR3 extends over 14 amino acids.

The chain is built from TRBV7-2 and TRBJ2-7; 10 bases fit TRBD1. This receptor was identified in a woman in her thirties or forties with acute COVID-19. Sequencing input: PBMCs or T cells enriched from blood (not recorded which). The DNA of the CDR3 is TGTGCCAGCAGCTCCCGGGACAGGGGATCCGAGCAGTACTTC. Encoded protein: CASSSRDRGSEQYF. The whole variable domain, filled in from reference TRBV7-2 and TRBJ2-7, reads GAGVSQSPSNKVTEKGKDVELRCDPISGHTALYWYRQSLGQGLEFLIYFQGNSAPDKSGLPSDRFSAERTGGSVSTLTIQRTQQEDSAVYLCASSSRDRGSEQYFGPGTRLTVT.